This T cell receptor (beta chain) was profiled in a study of blood T cell repertoires in COVID-19. Assay: immunoSEQ multiplex PCR; the TCRdb copy retains only in-frame clones and omits some. Altogether under 25,000 clones are present, 75% to 90% being singletons, with the ten largest covering 3% to 3.5%. CDR3 length: 15 residues. Germline V CDR1 and CDR2: WNHNN, SYGVQD (reference sequence). V shed 8 bases and J 0 bases; nucleotides not matched to a gene: 5. Sequenced sample: peripheral blood. J is TRBJ2-2 and V is TRBV10-1, with 8 bases matching TRBD1. This clonotype was sampled from a human donor in a cohort sampled during active COVID-19. The CDR3 is CASGQGPANTGELFF. The CDR3 nucleotides read TGCGCCAGCGGACAGGGTCCGGCGAACACCGGGGAGCTGTTTTTT.